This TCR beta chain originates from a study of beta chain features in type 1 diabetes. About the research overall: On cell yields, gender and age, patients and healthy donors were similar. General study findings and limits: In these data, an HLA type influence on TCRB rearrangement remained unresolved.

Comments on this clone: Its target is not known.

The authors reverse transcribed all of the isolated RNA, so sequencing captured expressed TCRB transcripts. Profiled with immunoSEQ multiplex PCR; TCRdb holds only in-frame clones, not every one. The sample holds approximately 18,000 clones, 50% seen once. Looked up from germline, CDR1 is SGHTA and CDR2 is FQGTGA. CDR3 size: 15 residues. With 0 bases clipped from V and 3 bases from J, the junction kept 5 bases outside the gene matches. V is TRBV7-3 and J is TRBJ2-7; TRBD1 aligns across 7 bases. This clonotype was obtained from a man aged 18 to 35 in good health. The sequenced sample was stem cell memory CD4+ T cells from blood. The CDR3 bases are TGTGCCAGCAGCTTAACGTCGGGGACAGACTACGAGCAGTACTTC. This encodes CASSLTSGTDYEQYF. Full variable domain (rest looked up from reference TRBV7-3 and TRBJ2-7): GAGVSQTPSNKVTEKGKYVELRCDPISGHTALYWYRQSLGQGPEFLIYFQGTGAADDSGLPNDRFFAVRPEGSVSTLKIQRTERGDSAVYLCASSLTSGTDYEQYFGPGTRLTVT.